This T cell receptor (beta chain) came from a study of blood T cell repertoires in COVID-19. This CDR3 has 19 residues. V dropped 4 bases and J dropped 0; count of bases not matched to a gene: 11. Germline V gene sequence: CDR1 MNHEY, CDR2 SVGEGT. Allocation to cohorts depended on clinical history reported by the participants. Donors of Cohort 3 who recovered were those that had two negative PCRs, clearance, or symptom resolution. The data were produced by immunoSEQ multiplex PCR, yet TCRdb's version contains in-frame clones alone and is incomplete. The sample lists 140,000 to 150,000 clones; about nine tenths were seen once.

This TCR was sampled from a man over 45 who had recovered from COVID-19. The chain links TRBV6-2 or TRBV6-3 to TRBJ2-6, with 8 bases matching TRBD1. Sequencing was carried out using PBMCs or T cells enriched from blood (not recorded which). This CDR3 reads CASSLYRGKTNSGANVLTF. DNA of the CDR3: TGTGCCAGCAGTTTGTACAGGGGGAAAACAAACTCTGGGGCCAACGTCCTGACTTTC.